Below, 14 T cell receptor beta chains from the same sample are listed, as sequenced in a study of CD8+CD57+ T cells in acquired aplastic anemia. Those patients picked for sequencing had displayed CD8+CD57+ cell expansion on flow cytometry. Profiles of TCR beta VDJ and CDR3 were generated from a genomic DNA template. Each CDR3 protein is one row after TCRdb ran MiXCR on the reads. The data contain hundreds of thousands of distinct CDR3 sequences, about 80% of them seen just once; the ten biggest clones take up less than 50%. Specimen: sorted CD4+, CD8+, or CD8+CD57+ T cells (not recorded which) from PBMCs. The source is a human donor with aplastic anemia.

This clonotype was picked up a small number of times. A much larger clone differs from this one at a single base, so this may be a read error. The chain couples TRBV11-3 to TRBJ2-7, with D uncertain. The CDR3 is 12 residues long. Per the germline V gene, CDR1 is SGHNT and CDR2 is YENEEA. The V and J ends lost 0 bases and 7 bases respectively, with 7 bases between them. This chain's CDR3 is CASSLDPTEQYF. The CDR3 DNA sequence: TGTGCCAGCAGCTTAGATCCGACAGAGCAGTACTTC.

This chain uses TRBV7-9 with TRBJ2-5; 9 positions agree with TRBD2. CDR1 and CDR2 from the germline V gene are SEHNR and FQNEAQ (reference sequence). After removal of 4 bases from V and 14 bases from J, the junction contained 17 bases not matched to a gene. The CDR3 totals 15 residues. The CDR3 sequence: CASSSREGGGNSHYF. The CDR3 region has the DNA TGTGCCAGCAGCTCGCGGGAGGGCGGCGGAAATTCACACTACTTC. Full variable domain (missing parts from reference TRBV7-9 and TRBJ2-5): DTGVSQNPRHKITKRGQNVTFRCDPISEHNRLYWYRQTLGQGPEFLTYFQNEAQLEKSRLLSDRFSAERPKGSFSTLEIQRTEQGDSAMYLCASSSREGGGNSHYFGPGTRLLVL.

The rearrangement uses TRBV7-6 and TRBJ2-1; TRBD2 matches 7 bases. V shed 4 bases and J 16 bases; nucleotides not matched to a gene: 19. This CDR3 comprises 15 residues. Germline CDR1 SGHVS, CDR2 FNYEAQ. This CDR3 reads CASSSGRGGSNLHFF. In nucleotides, the CDR3 is TGTGCCAGCAGCTCGGGGAGGGGCGGATCCAACCTCCACTTCTTC.

This clonotype was observed a few times. V usage is TRBV5-4 and J usage is TRBJ2-3, with TRBD2 matching over 10 bases. With 4 bases clipped from V and 6 bases from J, the junction kept 8 bases outside the gene matches. This CDR3 has 15 residues. Germline V lookup: CDR1 SGHNT, CDR2 YYREEE (reference sequence). DNA for the CDR3: TGTGCCAGCAGCCTTACTAGCGGGATCGAGGATACGCAGTATTTT. This sequence encodes CASSLTSGIEDTQYF. Full variable domain (missing parts from reference TRBV5-4 and TRBJ2-3): ETGVTQSPTHLIKTRGQQVTLRCSSQSGHNTVSWYQQALGQGPQFIFQYYREEENGRGNFPPRFSGLQFPNYSSELNVNALELDDSALYLCASSLTSGIEDTQYFGPGTRLTVL.

The J gene is TRBJ2-7, the V gene TRBV20-1, with 8 bases that match TRBD1. This CDR3 contains 15 residues. Germline lookup yields CDR1 DFQATT and CDR2 SNEGSKA (reference sequence). Germline trimming cut 6 bases from V and 3 bases from J; bases unmatched to any gene: 13. The CDR3 sequence is CSASSYSGTGYEQYF. Here the CDR3 DNA reads TGCAGTGCCAGCAGTTACTCGGGGACAGGCTACGAGCAGTACTTC.

The J gene is TRBJ1-6, the V gene TRBV6-4; TRBD1 agrees at 8 bases. Germline V gene lookup returns CDR1 MRHNA and CDR2 SNTAGT. This CDR3 comprises 15 residues. After removal of 3 bases from V and 9 bases from J, the junction contained 7 bases not matched to a gene. CDR3 DNA: TGTGCCAGCAGTGAAGTAGGACAGGGAGGTTCACCCCTCCACTTT. As protein: CASSEVGQGGSPLHF.

V gene TRBV7-8 combines with J gene TRBJ2-1; D call uncertain. CDR3 length: 15 amino acids. V was shortened by 5 bases and J by 5 bases, with 16 bases between the two germline ends. The V gene's germline CDR1 is SGHVS and CDR2 FQNEAQ. In nucleotides, the CDR3 is TGTGCCAGCAGCGAACGCCACCCCCTACACAATGAGCAGTTCTTC. Its translation is CASSERHPLHNEQFF. The whole variable domain, remainder taken from reference TRBV7-8 and TRBJ2-1, is GAGVSQSPRYKVAKRGQDVALRCDPISGHVSLFWYQQALGQGPEFLTYFQNEAQLDKSGLPSDRFFAERPEGSVSTLKIQRTQQEDSAVYLCASSERHPLHNEQFFGPGTRLTVL.

Notes on this clonotype: The conserved closing phenylalanine or tryptophan is absent in this CDR3, likely reflecting a read error. The limits of the CDR3 on the DNA are not certain, so only TCRdb's listed CDR3 is given. This chain links TRBV7-8 with TRBJ2-1; the D call TRBD1 from the table was never checked on the DNA. Germline V gene sequence: CDR1 SGHVS, CDR2 FQNEAQ. The CDR3 is made up of 13 amino acids, end residues included. The CDR3 reads CASSLGPRGADTL.

The J gene is TRBJ1-2, the V gene TRBV19; D gene unclear. V lost 3 bases and J 6 bases, leaving 8 bases between the germline ends. The CDR3 consists of 12 residues. Germline CDR1 LNHDA, CDR2 SQIVND (reference sequence). CDR3 sequence reads: CASSIYEDGYTF. CDR3 sequence (DNA): TGTGCCAGTAGTATCTATGAGGATGGCTACACCTTC.

The rearrangement joins TRBV5-4 to TRBJ1-1, with a weak D call TRBD1 (5 bases). The CDR3 length is 18 residues. Germline V lookup: CDR1 SGHNT, CDR2 YYREEE (reference sequence). Trimming shortened V by 4 bases and J by 5 bases, and 27 bases separated the two germline ends. The CDR3 protein is CASSLTNTTEVGGTEAFF. In DNA, the CDR3 is TGTGCCAGCAGCCTTACTAACACAACCGAGGTCGGGGGAACTGAAGCTTTCTTT.

In regard to this clonotype: Compared with germline, one end of the junction differs, possibly owing to a read error. The J gene is TRBJ2-5, the V gene TRBV9, with D unclear. The CDR3 runs to 13 residues. Germline V gives CDR1 SGDLS, CDR2 YYNGEE. The CDR3 DNA sequence: TGTGCCAGCGGAGCTACTGGGAACATTCAGCACTTCTTC. As protein: CASGATGNIQHFF.

This clonotype was observed once. Likely a read error: the CDR3 ends without its conserved phenylalanine or tryptophan. It is unclear where the CDR3 begins or ends on the DNA, so no DNA is shown, and the CDR3 is as TCRdb lists it. This CDR3 reads CASSDGRMHRQFFCP. This chain uses TRBV2 with TRBJ2-5. The CDR3 is 15 residues long, ends included. Germline loops: CDR1 SNHLY, CDR2 FYNNEI.

This chain links TRBV10-3 with TRBJ2-7, with D tentatively TRBD1 (6 bases). The length of the CDR3 is 15 residues. Germline CDR1 and CDR2: ENHRY and SYGVKD. Trimming took 5 bases from V and 0 from J, leaving 14 bases between them. CDR3 region: CAISPGTSSSYEQYF. The DNA for the CDR3 is TGTGCCATCAGTCCCGGGACATCTTCCTCCTACGAGCAGTACTTC.

This clonotype occurred a few times. A read error is likely, as this CDR3 ends without the conserved phenylalanine or tryptophan. No DNA is shown, since the ends of the CDR3 on it are uncertain; the CDR3 is the one TCRdb lists. The chain links TRBV7-7 to TRBJ2-3; the D call of TRBD1 is as the table states it, not checked on the DNA. Including both end residues, the CDR3 is 13 amino acids long. CDR1 is SSHAT, CDR2 FNYEAQ, per germline (reference sequence). CDR3 protein: CASSSNYRGHEQY.